This T cell receptor beta chain was retrieved from a study of shared clonotypes between healthy human individuals (dated by TCRdb to 2020 to 2021). About the full investigation: The cohort included a few men and a couple of women between 18 and 49 years of age. To estimate repertoire size and how much clonotype sharing occurs between individuals, the study deeply sequenced the blood TCR repertoires of roughly 5 healthy adults. Libraries were prepared and TCR repertoires were sequenced by different laboratories using diverse techniques, in order to increase sequencing depth and limit assay-specific biases. Per donor, three plates each were used for CD4 naive and CD4 memory, two for CD8 naive, and one for CD8 memory. Each donor's leukapheresis produced roughly between roughly 0.9 and 9 billion PBMCs.

Using the deep immunoSEQ assay, multiplex PCR amplified TCR CDR3 regions from genomic DNA. Extracted genomic DNA from each cell subset was distributed evenly across all wells of several immunoSEQ 96-well plates, and each plate was treated as a replicate. For sorted subsets, around 0.2 ug genomic DNA, equal to 30,000 to 35,000 T cell genomes, was loaded into each replicate PCR. Purified libraries were measured with a Qubit 3.0 fluorometer, size-checked on a Bioanalyzer 2100, and measured again with the KAPA Library Quantification kit. Each immunoSEQ 96-well plate was sequenced on its own single-read 150-cycle Illumina NextSeq 550 flow cell. In the paper's pipeline: The immunoSEQ output contained only junctional sequences without quality scores, so filtering could not match that applied to full-length reads. Sequences were annotated with PyIR, a Python wrapper for IgBLAST v1.9, and V/J genes and CDR3 were assigned using IMGT germline references. Reads were filtered out if the reads had weak V/J assignments (E-value above 1e-6), no CDR3, stop codons, out-of-frame junctions, or ambiguous translated residues. V3J clonotypes were defined as sequences sharing an identical inferred V gene, J gene, and CDR3 amino acid sequence. The percentage overlap between two repertoires was calculated by dividing the number of shared unique clonotypes by the size of the smaller repertoire. RTK rarefaction, the Chao1 estimator, and Recon v2.1 estimates of unobserved clonotypes were used to assess repertoire richness. Generation probabilities for all TCRbeta clonotypes obtained by the gDNA method from a handful of donors were computed using OLGA. Entries here come from immuneACCESS through TCRdb and include only in-frame sequences with V and J called. Some clones fail to appear in such tables; in the studies checked, an unresolved V gene covers under half of the shortfall, and the cause of the remainder is unknown. That table supplies the V and J calls and clone size; D and trimming were determined from the DNA. This sample has approximately 590,000 clones in its table, and around 95% of those were observed once. Jointly, the top ten make up 0.11% of the sample.

Inclusive of the bounding cysteine and phenylalanine, the CDR3 is 14 residues long. Only the CDR3 part of the read is kept: 42 bases, read in frame from the first base. V is pared back by 5 bases and J by 1 base, with 11 bases lying between the germline termini. The germline V gene (reference sequence) sets CDR1 to MNHEY and CDR2 to SMNVEV. This clone occurred once. Which antigen it targets is not known. Base qualities are missing; no much larger clone stands one base away. CD8 naive samples were obtained by positive selection for CCR7 among CD45RO-negative cells, yielding a CD45RA+CCR7+ population from which TemRA cells were excluded. The donors were healthy, HIV-negative adults with no recently reported acute infections or vaccinations. Every donor was a Caucasian adult residing in Nashville, Tennessee, USA. Blood was collected by leukapheresis, and PBMCs were isolated by Ficoll-Histopaque density gradient centrifugation and then cryopreserved in liquid nitrogen vapor phase. Analytical flow cytometry was used to check the purity and quantity of each magnetically sorted T cell population. Each sorted fraction had its genomic DNA isolated and then quantified by UV absorbance on a Nanodrop 2000c.

On the study overall, not on this receptor specifically: Even with the large sequencing depth, rarefaction of the sorted-subset datasets indicated that sequencing was incomplete. Clonotypes shared by all four sorted-subset donors showed higher generation probabilities than non-shared clonotypes. Larger estimated clonotype richness was generally found for naive subsets than for memory subsets. Sampling was limited to blood, and TCR repertoires in tissue likely differ from TCR repertoires in blood. About 5% of naive CD4, approximately 3.7% of naive CD8, about 2.5% of memory CD4, and about 0.4% of memory CD8 clonotypes were shared across several donors. Pairwise subsampling indicated that sequencing depth was expected to affect the degree of clonotype sharing among donors. Because the study included only a small number of donors, the genetic and exposure-history diversity represented was limited.

Recombination joined TRBV27 with TRBJ1-1, with the D gene call left open. The material sequenced was naive CD8+ T cells sorted from blood. The cell subset or site label corresponds to: CD45RA+CCR7+. This TCR came from a woman in her twenties or thirties in good health. The DNA sequence reads TGTGCCAGCAGTCCCCGTCTTTCGAACACTGAAGCTTTCTTT. Its coded protein is CASSPRLSNTEAFF.